Listed here are 2 T cell receptor beta chains from one sample, sequenced in a study of OX40 agonist ivuxolimab in advanced cancers. Sequencing was performed with immunoSEQ multiplex PCR; in TCRdb, only in-frame clones are kept and a portion is missing. The data show tens of thousands of clones, 70% to 90% seen once. The material was CD4+ or CD8+ T cells sorted from blood, obtained in a trial of the OX40 agonist ivuxolimab. The receptors originated from an adult with an advanced solid tumor such as melanoma, head and neck, liver or kidney cancer.

The chain uses TRBV4-1 and TRBJ1-5; D is uncertain. CDR3 size: 14 residues. The V gene lost 0 bases and the J gene lost 4 bases, with 7 bases spanning the gap. In germline, CDR1 is MGHRA, CDR2 YSYEKL. The CDR3 bases are TGCGCCAGCAGCCAAGACGAGGGAAATCAGCCCCAGCATTTT. Encoded protein: CASSQDEGNQPQHF.

In DNA form, the CDR3 reads TGTGCCAGCAGCTTAGGCATGAGCTACGAGCAGTACTTC. Protein product: CASSLGMSYEQYF. The chain combines TRBV13 with TRBJ2-7; D is uncertain. The CDR3 has 13 residues. Germline-derived CDR1 and CDR2 are PRHDT and FYEKMQ (reference sequence). V shed 0 bases and J shed 3 bases, with 6 bases lying between them.